The next 10 T cell receptor beta chains were all read from a single sample in a study of cytomegalovirus exposure and HLA in healthy donors. 13 Jbeta primers and 60 Vbeta primers were used for the PCR. Profiling relied on immunoSEQ multiplex PCR, and the TCRdb table lists in-frame clones only, not all of them. Of 200,000 to 250,000 clones in the sample, around 80% are singletons; the top ten hold 0.58%. Input material: PBMCs. The receptors come from a woman in her thirties or forties in good health and CMV-seronegative.

The gene calls are TRBV5-1 and TRBJ2-5, with TRBD2 identical over 11 bases. With the DNA end fitting TRBJ2-7 better, the J assignment may be wrong. CDR3 length: 15 residues. Per the germline V gene, CDR1 is SGHRS and CDR2 is YFSETQ. CDR3 sequence reads: CASSFSSGGFYEQYF. In DNA form, the CDR3 reads TGCGCCAGCAGCTTTTCTAGCGGGGGGTTCTACGAGCAGTACTTC.

Only a few counts were recorded for this clone. The V and J genes are TRBV7-3 and TRBJ1-3; D remains ambiguous. V gave up 5 bases and J gave up 1 base, with 6 bases separating them. This CDR3 is built from 13 residues. Germline V gene sequence: CDR1 SGHTA, CDR2 FQGTGA. Here the CDR3 DNA reads TGTGCCAGCAGCCCCGGGTCTGGAAACACCATATATTTT. This codes for CASSPGSGNTIYF. The full variable domain, completed using reference TRBV7-3 and TRBJ1-3, is GAGVSQTPSNKVTEKGKYVELRCDPISGHTALYWYRQSLGQGPEFLIYFQGTGAADDSGLPNDRFFAVRPEGSVSTLKIQRTERGDSAVYLCASSPGSGNTIYFGEGSWLTVV.

This chain connects TRBV7-9 to TRBJ2-2; no clear D. The germline gives CDR1 SEHNR, CDR2 FQNEAQ (reference sequence). This CDR3 contains 13 residues. Between the trimmed V and J ends, which lost 2 bases and 6 bases, there was a span of 7 bases. The CDR3 loop is CASSLYGAGELFF. In DNA form, the CDR3 reads TGTGCCAGCAGCTTATACGGAGCCGGGGAGCTGTTTTTT.

This clone has more than one count but fewer than ten. The rearrangement links TRBV30 to TRBJ1-2; 9 nucleotides line up with TRBD1. CDR3 size: 13 residues. Trimming at V came to 4 bases and at J to 2 bases, leaving 2 bases not matched to a gene. CDR1 GTSNPN and CDR2 SVGIG come from the germline V gene (reference sequence). The CDR3 DNA follows: TGTGCCTGGACCGACAGGGGGAACTATGGCTACACCTTC. The encoded protein is CAWTDRGNYGYTF.

The chain has TRBV11-2 and TRBJ2-5, with 7 bases matching TRBD1. Germline trimming cut 5 bases from V and 2 bases from J; bases unmatched to any gene: 8. CDR1 and CDR2 (germline): SGHAT, FQNNGV. The CDR3 is 15 amino acids. In DNA, the CDR3 is TGTGCCAGCAGCCTCCGACAGGGCCCTCAAGAGACCCAGTACTTC. Its translation is CASSLRQGPQETQYF.

This chain joins TRBV11-3 and TRBJ2-1, with unresolved D. Trimming removed 5 bases at V and 0 bases at J, with 11 bases between. There are 15 residues in the CDR3. CDR1 and CDR2 from the germline V gene are SGHNT and YENEEA. CDR3 residues: CASSPRSSSYNEQFF. DNA for the CDR3: TGTGCCAGCAGCCCTCGTAGTAGCTCCTACAATGAGCAGTTCTTC.

The chain carries TRBV5-1 and TRBJ1-2; D gene unclear. The germline V gene has CDR1 SGHRS and CDR2 YFSETQ. The V end was cut by 4 bases, the J end by 2 bases, with 12 bases between. The CDR3 covers 14 residues. CDR3: CASSLETPNYGYTF. CDR3 nucleotides: TGCGCCAGCAGCCTAGAGACTCCAAACTATGGCTACACCTTC.

The chain joins TRBV9 to TRBJ2-5; possibly TRBD2 for D (7 bases). The length of the CDR3 is 17 residues. CDR1 and CDR2 from the germline V gene are SGDLS and YYNGEE. Trimming left V 4 bases short and J 0 bases short, with 19 bases between. The CDR3 nucleotides are TGTGCCAGCAGCAATTCTCCCGGGGGGCGTCACCAAGAGACCCAGTACTTC. Translated: CASSNSPGGRHQETQYF.

This clone was seen a handful of times. The chain recombines TRBV9 with TRBJ2-5; D is possibly TRBD2 (6 bases). CDR1 and CDR2 (germline): SGDLS, YYNGEE. Trimming pared 3 bases from V and 2 bases from J, leaving 14 bases between. This CDR3 has 15 amino acids. CDR3 amino acids: CASSARGVFQETQYF. CDR3 DNA: TGTGCCAGCAGCGCGCGGGGAGTTTTTCAAGAGACCCAGTACTTC.

The rearrangement links TRBV5-6 to TRBJ2-1, with D tentatively TRBD2 (6 bases). This CDR3 is 15 amino acids long. Germline lookup yields CDR1 SGHDT and CDR2 YYEEEE. V was pared by 4 bases and J by 4 bases, with 15 bases between. CDR3 amino acids: CASSRRVIVYNEQFF. The CDR3 DNA is TGTGCCAGCAGCCGGAGGGTTATTGTATACAATGAGCAGTTCTTC.